These T cell receptor beta chains were read from a single sample in a study of shared T cell receptors in the human thymus. TCRdb's copy holds only in-frame clones and misses some; the assay was immunoSEQ multiplex PCR. The sample records about 710,000 clones, over 75% being singletons. This same sample was also part of a study on human thymus T cells.

Sequencing used thymocytes. The receptor set was obtained from a boy under two years old with a congenital heart defect. CDR3s include the opening cysteine and the closing phenylalanine or tryptophan. The order of the fields is D gene, J gene, V gene, clone size, CDR3 protein, CDR3 DNA. The D gene is left open where the match is weak. Only part of the rows carry a size: once, few, many, or a class if the clone is expanded.

TRBD2,TRBJ2-7,TRBV4-1,-,CASSQDVMSSGSNEQYF,TGCGCCAGCAGCCAAGATGTTATGTCTAGCGGGAGTAACGAGCAGTACTTC
TRBD2,TRBJ2-5,TRBV14,-,CASSQAPGGTQETQYF,TGTGCCAGCAGCCAAGCCCCGGGGGGGACCCAAGAGACCCAGTACTTC
TRBD1,TRBJ1-1,TRBV28,-,CASRLGTAQMNTEAFF,TGTGCCAGCAGACTAGGGACAGCCCAGATGAACACTGAAGCTTTCTTT
-,TRBJ2-5,TRBV5-4,-,CASSLWYGETQYF,TGTGCCAGCAGCTTGTGGTACGGGGAGACCCAGTACTTC
-,TRBJ2-5,TRBV6-5,-,CASSYAPPKETQYF,TGTGCCAGCAGTTACGCTCCACCTAAAGAGACCCAGTACTTC
TRBD2,TRBJ2-5,TRBV7-2,few,CASSLAGLAGGRETQYF,TGTGCCAGCAGCTTAGCTGGACTAGCGGGGGGCCGGGAGACCCAGTACTTC
-,TRBJ1-6,TRBV7-3,-,CASSLDSNSPLHF,TGTGCCAGCAGTCTGGACAGTAATTCACCCCTCCACTTT
TRBD2,TRBJ2-1,TRBV29-1,-,CSVIRSGRTYNEQFF,TGCAGCGTTATCAGGAGCGGGAGGACCTACAATGAGCAGTTCTTC
-,TRBJ2-3,TRBV12-5,-,CASGLGTVDTDTQYF,TGTGCTAGTGGTTTGGGGACAGTAGACACAGATACGCAGTATTTT
-,TRBJ2-7,TRBV27,-,CASSFRQDAYEQYF,TGTGCCAGCAGTTTTCGCCAGGATGCCTACGAGCAGTACTTC
TRBD2,TRBJ2-2,TRBV9,once,CASSSPGLAGTDGELFF,TGTGCCAGCAGCTCCCCAGGGCTAGCGGGGACGGACGGGGAGCTGTTTTTT
-,TRBJ1-4,TRBV27,-,CASSPLLEEDGKLFF,TGTGCCAGCAGTCCCCTTCTCGAGGAGGATGGAAAACTGTTTTTT
TRBD1,TRBJ2-7,TRBV7-9,-,CASSPRTGGSYF,TGTGCCAGCAGCCCAAGGACAGGGGGTTCGTACTTC
TRBD1,TRBJ2-5,TRBV7-2,-,CASGGQATGIEDQETQYF,TGTGCCAGCGGGGGACAGGCTACAGGGATCGAGGATCAAGAGACCCAGTACTTC
TRBD2,TRBJ2-3,TRBV28,-,CASSPGLAAGVNTDTQYF,TGTGCCAGCAGTCCGGGACTAGCGGCGGGGGTAAACACAGATACGCAGTATTTT
TRBD2,TRBJ2-2,TRBV4-3,-,CASSQELGPSGNTGELFF,TGCGCCAGCAGCCAAGAATTAGGGCCTAGCGGTAACACCGGGGAGCTGTTTTTT
TRBD2,TRBJ2-7,TRBV12-5,-,CASGPRLSGTGPEQYF,TGTGCTAGTGGTCCACGTCTTAGCGGGACGGGCCCCGAGCAGTACTTC
-,TRBJ1-2,TRBV7-8,-,CASSLRDKQGYYGYTF,TGTGCCAGCAGCTTAAGGGACAAACAGGGTTACTATGGCTACACCTTC
TRBD1,TRBJ1-5,TRBV6-1,-,CASSTRQGRCQPQHF,TGTGCCAGCAGTACCCGACAGGGAAGGTGTCAGCCCCAGCATTTT
TRBD1,TRBJ1-2,TRBV4-3,-,CASSQEDRGRTNYGYTF,TGCGCCAGCAGCCAAGAAGACAGGGGAAGAACTAACTATGGCTACACCTTC
TRBD1,TRBJ1-4,TRBV6-5,-,CASSSGGTNEKLFF,TGTGCCAGCAGTTCAGGGGGTACTAATGAAAAACTGTTTTTT
-,TRBJ2-5,TRBV6-5,-,CASSRGPGKFREYF,TGTGCCAGCAGCCGAGGACCAGGGAAATTTCGGGAGTACTTC
TRBD1,TRBJ2-5,TRBV7-6,-,CASSLGSWTGDLGAQYF,TGTGCCAGCAGCTTGGGGTCTTGGACAGGGGACCTCGGGGCCCAGTACTTC
-,TRBJ2-7,TRBV10-1,-,CASSPDSNSYEQYF,TGCGCCAGCAGCCCCGACAGCAACTCCTACGAGCAGTACTTC
-,TRBJ2-5,TRBV27,once,CASSNMTQYF,TGTGCCAGCAGTAATATGACCCAGTACTTC
TRBD2,TRBJ2-7,TRBV12-5,-,CASGLYGRQYEQYF,TGTGCTAGTGGTTTATACGGGAGGCAATACGAGCAGTACTTC
-,TRBJ1-2,TRBV6-6,-,CASKPTGNYGYTF,TGTGCCAGCAAGCCGACAGGCAACTATGGCTACACCTTC
-,TRBJ2-7,TRBV5-1,-,CASSLANSYEQYF,TGCGCCAGCAGCTTGGCAAACTCCTACGAGCAGTACTTC
-,TRBJ1-2,TRBV18,-,CASSPFLPGDSGYTF,TGTGCCAGCTCACCATTCTTGCCGGGAGATAGCGGCTACACCTTC
TRBD2,TRBJ2-7,TRBV4-3,-,CASSQASGSYEQYF,TGCGCCAGCAGCCAGGCTAGCGGGAGTTACGAGCAGTACTTC
TRBD2,TRBJ2-1,TRBV27,-,CASSFGLGLAGGPYNEQFF,TGTGCCAGCAGTTTCGGCCTAGGTCTAGCGGGAGGGCCATACAATGAGCAGTTCTTC
TRBD2,TRBJ2-7,TRBV7-8,few,CASSLASGGGYEQYF,TGTGCCAGCAGCTTAGCCTCGGGAGGAGGCTACGAGCAGTACTTC
-,TRBJ2-7,TRBV2,-,CASRPRGGNPYEQYF,TGTGCCAGCAGGCCTCGGGGAGGAAATCCCTACGAGCAGTACTTC
-,TRBJ2-7,TRBV4-3,-,CASSQEKLGPYEQYF,TGCGCCAGCAGCCAAGAGAAGCTGGGGCCCTACGAGCAGTACTTC
TRBD2,TRBJ2-7,TRBV7-2,-,CASTPGGGYEQYF,TGTGCCAGCACACCGGGCGGGGGTTACGAGCAGTACTTC
-,TRBJ1-1,TRBV5-8,-,CASSLGHRNTEAFF,TGTGCCAGCAGCTTGGGCCACAGGAACACTGAAGCTTTCTTT
-,TRBJ1-5,TRBV28,once,CASSFWVWREDSNQPQHF,TGTGCCAGCAGTTTCTGGGTTTGGAGGGAGGATAGCAATCAGCCCCAGCATTTT
TRBD1,TRBJ2-4,TRBV19,-,CASSPGQGSDIQYF,TGTGCCAGTAGTCCGGGACAGGGTAGTGACATTCAGTACTTC
TRBD1,TRBJ2-7,TRBV28,-,CASSLPPRGYEQYF,TGTGCCAGCAGTTTACCCCCCAGGGGGTACGAGCAGTACTTC
-,TRBJ1-1,TRBV6-1,-,CASRTGTAFF,TGTGCCAGCAGAACAGGGACAGCTTTCTTT
TRBD1,TRBJ2-7,TRBV5-8,-,CASSLARDRVNEQYF,TGTGCCAGCAGCTTGGCCAGGGACAGAGTCAACGAGCAGTACTTC
-,TRBJ2-3,TRBV19,-,CASNQSTDTQYF,TGTGCCAGTAACCAGAGCACAGATACGCAGTATTTT
TRBD2,TRBJ2-7,TRBV25-1,-,CASSSAGQSYEQYF,TGTGCCAGCAGTTCAGCGGGGCAATCCTACGAGCAGTACTTC
TRBD1,TRBJ2-1,TRBV19,few,CASSTPPGTGIDEQFF,TGTGCCAGTAGTACCCCCCCCGGGACAGGGATCGATGAGCAGTTCTTC
TRBD1,TRBJ2-7,TRBV7-2,-,CASSLGGTGSEQYF,TGTGCCAGCAGCTTAGGGGGGACAGGGTCTGAGCAGTACTTC
TRBD1,TRBJ1-1,TRBV27,-,CASSFGTGGMNTEAFF,TGTGCCAGCAGTTTTGGGACAGGGGGAATGAACACTGAAGCTTTCTTT
-,TRBJ1-1,TRBV13,-,CASSQTGPEAFF,TGTGCCAGCAGCCAGACAGGACCTGAAGCTTTCTTT
-,TRBJ1-1,TRBV15,-,CATRGMNTEAFF,TGTGCCACCCGGGGGATGAACACTGAAGCTTTCTTT
TRBD1,TRBJ2-7,TRBV19,-,CASSIRGQGAPFTYEQYF,TGTGCCAGTAGTATTCGGGGACAGGGAGCCCCTTTCACCTACGAGCAGTACTTC
-,TRBJ1-5,TRBV28,-,CASRVGSQPQHF,TGTGCCAGCAGGGTGGGCAGCCAGCCCCAGCATTTT
TRBD2,TRBJ2-1,TRBV7-6,-,CASSPRPREGRNNEQFF,TGTGCCAGCAGCCCCCGGCCGCGGGAGGGCCGAAACAATGAGCAGTTCTTC
-,TRBJ1-5,TRBV28,-,CASSLSRGRGEDQPQHF,TGTGCCAGCAGTTTATCCCGGGGCAGGGGAGAGGATCAGCCCCAGCATTTT
TRBD2,TRBJ2-5,TRBV14,-,CASSERTSGLSAKPQYF,TGTGCCAGCAGTGAGCGGACTAGCGGGCTTAGCGCGAAGCCCCAGTACTTC
-,TRBJ1-3,TRBV27,-,CASSVQGNTGNTIYF,TGTGCCAGCAGTGTACAGGGTAATACTGGAAACACCATATATTTT